The 25 T cell receptor beta chains reported below all come from one sample, sequenced in a study of preoperative IRX-2 immunotherapy in early breast cancer (dated by TCRdb to the late 2010s). The treatment or condition tag for this specimen amounts to: preoperative locoregional IRX-2 cytokine immunotherapy. Receptor libraries were prepared by the immunoSEQ multiplex PCR assay. TCRdb carries this immuneACCESS record with in-frame sequences only. Its versions omit some clonotypes, under half of them owing to an unresolved V gene in the studies checked, with the rest unexplained. The sample contains approximately 13,000 clones, approximately 91% of them found a single time. The ten largest account for more than 25% of the sample. This sample was gathered from a patient treated with IRX-2 immunotherapy. The origin of the receptors is a human donor with breast cancer.

V and J are TRBV11-3 and TRBJ1-1, with 7 positions matching TRBD1. The V and J ends lost 4 bases and 11 bases, in that order; junction bases with no gene match: 13. Germline CDR1 SGHNT, CDR2 YENEEA. The CDR3 consists of 14 residues. CDR3 sequence reads: CASSSYEGAGGAFF. The CDR3 coding sequence is TGTGCCAGCAGCTCCTACGAGGGGGCAGGAGGGGCTTTCTTT.

This clone was detected only once. The genes are TRBV14 and TRBJ2-7; D possibly corresponds to TRBD2 (7 bases). The V end was cut by 7 bases, the J end by 2 bases, with 15 bases between. The CDR3 is 14 residues long. Per the germline V gene, CDR1 is SGHDN and CDR2 is FVKESK. CDR3 residues: CASNDGGAAYEQYF. As DNA, the CDR3 is TGTGCCAGCAACGATGGGGGGGCGGCCTACGAGCAGTACTTC.

This chain links TRBV6-1 with TRBJ1-1; D may be TRBD1 (5 bases). Germline V gives CDR1 MNHNS, CDR2 SASEGT. This CDR3 region has 15 residues. V was clipped by 5 bases and J by 4 bases, with 17 bases between them. The CDR3 DNA sequence: TGTGCCAGCAGTACTGGGACTGGATGGGGCACTGAAGCTTTCTTT. Its translation: CASSTGTGWGTEAFF.

The V and J genes are TRBV7-2 and TRBJ1-4; TRBD1 aligns across 10 bases. The ends lost 5 bases at V and 7 bases at J; junction bases unmatched: 7. The CDR3 runs to 15 residues. Germline lookup yields CDR1 SGHTA and CDR2 FQGNSA. As DNA, the CDR3 is TGTGCCAGCAGCGACTGGGACAGGGGTAGTGAAAAACTGTTTTTT. It translates to CASSDWDRGSEKLFF.

The chain is built from TRBV7-2 and TRBJ2-1; possible D gene TRBD1, 5 bases. Trimming removed 5 bases from V and 4 bases from J, with 18 bases in between. CDR1 and CDR2 from the germline V gene are SGHTA and FQGNSA. The length of the CDR3 is 16 residues. The CDR3 coding sequence is TGTGCCAGCAGCCCATTCCAGGGAAAATTTTACAATGAGCAGTTCTTC. Translating gives CASSPFQGKFYNEQFF.

The gene calls are TRBV13 and TRBJ2-3; maybe TRBD1 (6 bases). Germline V gene sequence: CDR1 PRHDT, CDR2 FYEKMQ (reference sequence). Trimming took 5 bases from V and 0 from J, leaving 15 bases between them. This CDR3 spans 16 amino acids. CDR3 in DNA: TGTGCCAGCAGCCCACGGACAGCTTCTAGCACAGATACGCAGTATTTT. It encodes CASSPRTASSTDTQYF. Supplemented by reference TRBV13 and TRBJ2-3, the full variable domain reads AAGVIQSPRHLIKEKRETATLKCYPIPRHDTVYWYQQGPGQDPQFLISFYEKMQSDKGSIPDRFSAQQFSDYHSELNMSSLELGDSALYFCASSPRTASSTDTQYFGPGTRLTVL.

The V call is TRBV28, the J call TRBJ1-2; 7 bases map to TRBD1. V dropped 2 bases and J dropped 3; count of bases not matched to a gene: 3. This CDR3 contains 14 residues. Per the germline V gene, CDR1 is MDHEN and CDR2 is SYDVKM. CDR3 amino acids: CASSLEQGHYGYTF. CDR3 coding DNA: TGTGCCAGCAGTTTAGAACAGGGGCACTATGGCTACACCTTC.

The chain joins TRBV2 to TRBJ2-3; D not resolved. Germline values: CDR1 SNHLY, CDR2 FYNNEI. The length of the CDR3 is 17 residues. Trimming took off 5 bases at V and 4 bases at J, with 22 bases between the two ends. As DNA, the CDR3 is TGTGCCAGCAGTAATCCCAAGGACCTGGATCCCGCAGATACGCAGTATTTT. Its protein product is CASSNPKDLDPADTQYF.

This sequence joins TRBV7-8 and TRBJ1-6; D remains unclear. The V end was cut by 3 bases, the J end by 7 bases, with 10 bases between. The CDR3 extends over 14 amino acids. Germline lookup yields CDR1 SGHVS and CDR2 FQNEAQ. CDR3 in DNA: TGTGCCAGCAGCTTGGGATCCACCAATTCACCCCTCCACTTT. Protein product: CASSLGSTNSPLHF.

The chain carries TRBV4-2 and TRBJ2-1; TRBD2 matches at 9 bases. The V gene's germline CDR1 is LGHNA and CDR2 YNFKEQ. This CDR3 contains 16 residues. Losses at the gene ends were 1 base for V and 4 bases for J; bases not matched to a gene: 5. The CDR3 DNA sequence: TGTGCCAGCAGCCAAGCTCGCGGGGGGGCGTACAATGAGCAGTTCTTC. It yields the protein CASSQARGGAYNEQFF.

J is TRBJ2-1 and V is TRBV5-1; 7 bases fit TRBD2. This CDR3 comprises 14 residues. V lost 4 bases to trimming and J lost 2 bases; unmatched junction nucleotides: 3. Germline CDR1 SGHRS, CDR2 YFSETQ. The DNA of the CDR3 is TGCGCCAGCAGCGGGGGGGTTGCCTACAATGAGCAGTTCTTC. It is translated as CASSGGVAYNEQFF. The full variable domain, with the rest looked up from reference TRBV5-1 and TRBJ2-1, is KAGVTQTPRYLIKTRGQQVTLSCSPISGHRSVSWYQQTPGQGLQFLFEYFSETQRNKGNFPGRFSGRQFSNSRSEMNVSTLELGDSALYLCASSGGVAYNEQFFGPGTRLTVL.

V is TRBV5-5 and J is TRBJ1-4; D is ambiguous. From germline, CDR1 is SGHKS and CDR2 YYEKEE (reference sequence). Trimming took 4 bases from V and 3 from J, leaving 4 bases between them. This CDR3 region has 12 residues. This CDR3 is CASSPPNEKLFF. The DNA for the CDR3 is TGTGCCAGCAGCCCCCCTAATGAAAAACTGTTTTTT.

V usage is TRBV6-5 and J usage is TRBJ2-1, with D unclear. This CDR3 region has 13 residues. Deletions cut 5 bases from V and 15 bases from J, with 20 bases between. Germline assignment: CDR1 MNHEY and CDR2 SVGAGI. The CDR3 DNA is TGTGCCAGCAGTCCCTCGATATCGGTCGTAACGTTCTTC. It encodes CASSPSISVVTFF.

This rearrangement joins TRBV6-1 to TRBJ1-2, with 7 nucleotides matching TRBD1. Germline V CDR1 and CDR2: MNHNS, SASEGT. This CDR3 contains 15 residues. V lost 7 bases to trimming and J lost 4 bases; unmatched junction nucleotides: 12. The CDR3 region has the DNA TGTGCCAGCACCACACAGGGGAAGGACCCCTATGGCTACACCTTC. Encoded protein: CASTTQGKDPYGYTF.

This clone was seen more than once but under ten times. V and J are TRBV28 and TRBJ2-7; D is possibly TRBD1 (6 bases). V was trimmed by 4 bases and J by 4 bases, leaving 17 bases between them. Germline V gene lookup returns CDR1 MDHEN and CDR2 SYDVKM. There are 15 residues in the CDR3. The CDR3 bases are TGTGCCAGCAGTTCCAGCACAGGGAACCCGTACGAGCAGTACGTC. Translated: CASSSSTGNPYEQYV.

In this sample, this clone turned up once. CDR3 protein: CASREQGRGEAFF. CDR3 coding DNA: TGTGCCAGCAGAGAACAGGGACGGGGTGAAGCTTTCTTT. The V and J genes are TRBV6-6 and TRBJ1-1; tentatively, D is TRBD1 (6 bases). The CDR3 loop spans 13 amino acids. The ends were cut back, 6 bases at V and 7 bases at J, with 15 bases in the middle. Germline V gene sequence: CDR1 MNHNY, CDR2 SVGAGI (reference sequence).

This clone was seen just once. This chain uses TRBV11-1 with TRBJ2-2, with TRBD2 identical over 8 bases. V shed 5 bases, J shed 4 bases, and the junction held 9 bases outside the gene matches. Looked up from germline, CDR1 is SGHAT and CDR2 is FQDESV (reference sequence). The CDR3 spans 16 residues. The CDR3 sequence is CASSRATGGVTGELFF. The CDR3 nucleotides read TGTGCCAGCAGCCGCGCCACGGGGGGGGTCACCGGGGAGCTGTTTTTT.

The chain is built from TRBV2 and TRBJ2-1; TRBD2 matches 7 bases. V lost 8 bases to trimming and J lost 0 bases; unmatched junction nucleotides: 7. Looked up from germline, CDR1 is SNHLY and CDR2 is FYNNEI. The CDR3 loop spans 15 amino acids. The CDR3: CASLYGGDSYNEQFF. CDR3 bases: TGTGCCAGCCTGTATGGGGGGGACTCCTACAATGAGCAGTTCTTC.

This rearrangement joins TRBV12-2 to TRBJ1-1; TRBD1 reflects the table's D call only, with no check against the DNA. TRBV12-2 is a pseudogene. CDR3 length equals 16 residues. The CDR3 coding sequence is TGTGCAAGTCGCTTAGGTTCCAGGGTATTAGCCCTGTCAGCTTTCTTT. It is translated as CASRLGSRVLALSAFF.

The chain has TRBV28 and TRBJ1-5; the D gene is possibly TRBD1 (6 bases). Trimming removed 6 bases from V and 1 base from J, with 10 bases in between. This CDR3 is built from 14 residues. CDR1 is MDHEN, CDR2 SYDVKM, per germline. CDR3 residues: CASSPGQSNQPQHF. CDR3 DNA: TGTGCCAGCAGCCCCGGACAGAGCAATCAGCCCCAGCATTTT.

This chain links TRBV5-1 with TRBJ1-3, with 7 nucleotides matching TRBD1. The CDR3 consists of 16 residues. V lost 4 bases to trimming and J lost 0 bases; unmatched junction nucleotides: 7. From germline, CDR1 is SGHRS and CDR2 YFSETQ. The CDR3 here is CASSQDRHDSGNTIYF. As DNA, the CDR3 is TGCGCCAGCAGCCAGGACAGGCATGACTCTGGAAACACCATATATTTT.

The gene calls are TRBV5-4 and TRBJ2-6; D remains unclear. The CDR3 loop spans 16 amino acids. Germline V gene lookup returns CDR1 SGHNT and CDR2 YYREEE (reference sequence). V was cut by 1 base and J by 2 bases, with 10 bases left in between. The CDR3 bases are TGTGCCAGCAGCTTGTTCGTAGGGACTGGGGCCAACGTCCTGACTTTC. Translated, it gives CASSLFVGTGANVLTF.

The rearrangement uses TRBV14 and TRBJ2-7; possible D gene TRBD2, 5 bases. The CDR3 covers 15 residues. Germline V lookup: CDR1 SGHDN, CDR2 FVKESK. The germline V and J ends were trimmed by 2 bases and 3 bases, with 14 bases remaining between them. The DNA of the CDR3 is TGTGCCAGCAGCCAACACCCCGGGAAAGACTACGAGCAGTACGTC. This encodes CASSQHPGKDYEQYV.

The chain recombines TRBV18 with TRBJ2-2; D unclear. The CDR3 spans 16 residues. Germline V gene lookup returns CDR1 KGHSH and CDR2 LQKENI. V was trimmed by 3 bases and J by 4 bases, leaving 15 bases between them. In nucleotides, the CDR3 is TGTGCCAGCTCACCCTTCGACACGATGGGCACCGGGGAGCTGTTTTTT. This codes for CASSPFDTMGTGELFF.

The gene calls are TRBV7-6 and TRBJ2-5; D may be TRBD2 (6 bases). CDR1 is SGHVS and CDR2 is FNYEAQ in the germline V gene. This CDR3 has 16 residues. V was pared by 0 bases and J by 7 bases, with 18 bases between. In DNA form, the CDR3 reads TGTGCCAGCAGCTTAGCCGGGGCCGACAACGGGGGGACCCAGTACTTC. It codes for CASSLAGADNGGTQYF.